This is a list of T cell receptor beta chains from one sample in a study of human T cells and chemical hapten exposure. TCRdb independently ran MiXCR on the RACE reads; one entry per CDR3 protein. The table has approximately 350,000 distinct CDR3 sequences, about 6% seen once. Source: whole blood, taken in connection with sensitization to the hapten diphenylcyclopropenone (DPC). These TCRs come from a woman younger than 35 with alopecia areata. Some clones in this sample may be carry-over from other donors' samples. CDR3s include the opening cysteine and the closing phenylalanine or tryptophan. A D gene is named only where the DNA matches it firmly. A clone size is listed for some rows: how often the clone was seen (once, few, many), or a class if it is expanded.

D gene: TRBD2
clone size: few
J gene: TRBJ2-5
V gene: TRBV11-2
CDR3 protein: CASSPGLAGPQETQYF
CDR3 DNA: TGTGCCAGCAGCCCGGGACTAGCGGGCCCCCAAGAGACCCAGTACTTC

D gene: .
clone size: .
J gene: TRBJ2-7
V gene: TRBV4-3
CDR3 protein: CASSQSQGSIPGVATEQYF
CDR3 DNA: TGCGCCAGCAGCCAATCGCAAGGGTCAATTCCCGGGGTAGCAACCGAGCAGTACTTC

D gene: .
clone size: .
J gene: TRBJ1-3
V gene: TRBV20-1
CDR3 protein: CSARNAGDSGNTIYF
CDR3 DNA: TGCAGTGCTAGAAACGCAGGGGATTCTGGAAACACCATATATTTT

D gene: TRBD1
clone size: few
J gene: TRBJ2-7
V gene: TRBV7-2
CDR3 protein: CASSLRPGQHYEQYF
CDR3 DNA: TGTGCCAGCAGCTTGAGACCGGGACAGCACTACGAGCAGTACTTC

D gene: .
clone size: few
J gene: TRBJ1-6
V gene: TRBV4-1
CDR3 protein: CASSQGQAISYNSPLHF
CDR3 DNA: TGCGCCAGCAGCCAAGGGCAGGCTATCTCCTATAATTCACCCCTCCACTTT

D gene: TRBD1
clone size: many
J gene: TRBJ1-6
V gene: TRBV6-2/TRBV6-3
CDR3 protein: CASSPDRGVYNSPLHF
CDR3 DNA: TGTGCCAGCAGCCCTGACAGGGGCGTCTATAATTCACCCCTCCACTTT

D gene: TRBD2
clone size: many
J gene: TRBJ2-3
V gene: TRBV4-2
CDR3 protein: CASSQEWAGGPTDTQYF
CDR3 DNA: TGTGCCAGCAGCCAAGAATGGGCGGGGGGGCCGACAGATACGCAGTATTTT

D gene: TRBD2
clone size: few
J gene: TRBJ2-1
V gene: TRBV28
CDR3 protein: CASPPGSGGAGLNEQFF
CDR3 DNA: TGTGCCAGCCCCCCCGGTAGCGGGGGGGCCGGTCTGAATGAGCAGTTCTTC

D gene: .
clone size: .
J gene: TRBJ2-7
V gene: TRBV7-6
CDR3 protein: CASSLFLGPQASEQYF
CDR3 DNA: TGTGCCAGCAGCTTATTCTTAGGACCACAGGCGAGCGAGCAGTACTTC

D gene: .
clone size: many
J gene: TRBJ2-2
V gene: TRBV3-1
CDR3 protein: CASSQDPGYTGELFF
CDR3 DNA: TGTGCCAGCAGCCAAGATCCTGGATACACCGGGGAGCTGTTTTTT

D gene: .
clone size: many
J gene: TRBJ2-4
V gene: TRBV18
CDR3 protein: CASSPPSGLPNIQYF
CDR3 DNA: TGTGCCAGCTCACCACCGTCCGGGCTTCCTAACATTCAGTACTTC

D gene: .
clone size: many
J gene: TRBJ2-7
V gene: TRBV5-1
CDR3 protein: CASSRENSYEQYF
CDR3 DNA: TGCGCCAGCAGTCGGGAAAATTCCTACGAGCAGTACTTC

D gene: .
clone size: .
J gene: TRBJ2-5
V gene: TRBV5-1
CDR3 protein: CASSSGVRFQETQYF
CDR3 DNA: TGCGCCAGCAGCTCAGGGGTTCGATTTCAAGAGACCCAGTACTTC

D gene: .
clone size: many
J gene: TRBJ1-6
V gene: TRBV6-2/TRBV6-3
CDR3 protein: CASGRNRVHQNSPLHF
CDR3 DNA: TGTGCCAGCGGAAGAAACAGGGTTCATCAAAATTCACCCCTCCACTTT

D gene: .
clone size: many
J gene: TRBJ2-1
V gene: TRBV4-3
CDR3 protein: CASSQDLQAYYEQFF
CDR3 DNA: TGCGCCAGCAGCCAAGATCTTCAAGCCTATTATGAGCAGTTCTTC

D gene: TRBD2
clone size: few
J gene: TRBJ2-3
V gene: TRBV7-2
CDR3 protein: CASSLVERGGLNTQYF
CDR3 DNA: TGTGCCAGCAGCTTAGTAGAGCGGGGGGGCCTAAATACGCAGTATTTT

D gene: .
clone size: many
J gene: TRBJ1-5
V gene: TRBV6-6
CDR3 protein: CASVGQGNQPQHF
CDR3 DNA: TGTGCCAGCGTAGGCCAAGGCAATCAGCCCCAGCATTTT

D gene: .
clone size: few
J gene: TRBJ2-7
V gene: TRBV6-5
CDR3 protein: CASSETGGTFYEQYF
CDR3 DNA: TGTGCCAGCAGCGAGACAGGCGGGACCTTCTACGAGCAGTACTTC

D gene: TRBD1
clone size: few
J gene: TRBJ1-2
V gene: TRBV7-2
CDR3 protein: CASSLVGTGVDGYTF
CDR3 DNA: TGTGCCAGCAGCTTGGTTGGGACAGGGGTTGATGGCTACACCTTC

D gene: TRBD1
clone size: many
J gene: TRBJ1-1
V gene: TRBV7-9
CDR3 protein: CASSPRTGRMGAEAFF
CDR3 DNA: TGTGCCAGCAGCCCAAGGACAGGGAGGATGGGCGCTGAAGCTTTCTTT

D gene: TRBD1
clone size: many
J gene: TRBJ1-2
V gene: TRBV15
CDR3 protein: CATRDAGGLGYTF
CDR3 DNA: TGTGCCACCAGGGATGCAGGGGGCCTTGGCTACACCTTC

D gene: .
clone size: few
J gene: TRBJ2-6
V gene: TRBV20-1
CDR3 protein: CSAPSGANVLTF
CDR3 DNA: TGCAGTGCACCCTCTGGGGCCAACGTCCTGACTTTC

D gene: TRBD1
clone size: .
J gene: TRBJ2-5
V gene: TRBV29-1
CDR3 protein: CSVGPGQGAETQYF
CDR3 DNA: TGCAGCGTTGGACCGGGACAGGGGGCGGAGACCCAGTACTTC

D gene: TRBD2
clone size: .
J gene: TRBJ2-5
V gene: TRBV6-1
CDR3 protein: CASSEHPVAGTETQYF
CDR3 DNA: TGTGCCAGCAGTGAGCACCCTGTAGCGGGAACGGAGACCCAGTACTTC

D gene: .
clone size: many
J gene: TRBJ2-1
V gene: TRBV7-9
CDR3 protein: CASSFPPGTTVPSYNEQFF
CDR3 DNA: TGTGCCAGCAGCTTTCCCCCCGGAACTACGGTCCCCTCCTACAATGAGCAGTTCTTC

D gene: .
clone size: many
J gene: TRBJ1-2
V gene: TRBV16
CDR3 protein: CASSQSSAKGANYGYTF
CDR3 DNA: TGTGCCAGCAGCCAATCGTCAGCCAAGGGTGCTAACTATGGCTACACCTTC

D gene: .
clone size: few
J gene: TRBJ2-5
V gene: TRBV7-2
CDR3 protein: CASSPDLRETQYF
CDR3 DNA: TGTGCCAGCAGCCCTGACCTCCGGGAGACCCAGTACTTC

D gene: TRBD2
clone size: .
J gene: TRBJ2-1
V gene: TRBV27
CDR3 protein: CASSFSGGAREQFF
CDR3 DNA: TGTGCCAGCAGTTTTAGCGGGGGGGCCAGGGAGCAGTTCTTC

D gene: TRBD2
clone size: .
J gene: TRBJ2-5
V gene: TRBV7-9
CDR3 protein: CASSAGLAGSHQETQYF
CDR3 DNA: TGTGCCAGCAGCGCAGGACTAGCGGGAAGCCACCAAGAGACCCAGTACTTC

D gene: TRBD1
clone size: many
J gene: TRBJ1-1
V gene: TRBV5-1
CDR3 protein: CASIRGTGGDTEAFF
CDR3 DNA: TGCGCCAGCATTCGGGGGACAGGGGGCGACACTGAAGCTTTCTTT

D gene: .
clone size: many
J gene: TRBJ1-2
V gene: TRBV3-1
CDR3 protein: CASSQGDRAMTGYTF
CDR3 DNA: TGTGCCAGCAGCCAAGGTGACAGAGCTATGACGGGCTACACCTTC

D gene: .
clone size: .
J gene: TRBJ2-3
V gene: TRBV29-1
CDR3 protein: CSVVPGGRGDTQYF
CDR3 DNA: TGCAGCGTTGTGCCCGGGGGCCGGGGAGATACGCAGTATTTT

D gene: TRBD1
clone size: many
J gene: TRBJ1-4
V gene: TRBV2
CDR3 protein: CASSGQGMGANEKLFF
CDR3 DNA: TGTGCCAGCAGCGGACAGGGGATGGGAGCTAATGAAAAACTGTTTTTT

D gene: TRBD2
clone size: once
J gene: TRBJ2-3
V gene: TRBV14
CDR3 protein: CASSPRLASTQYF
CDR3 DNA: TGTGCCAGCAGCCCCAGACTAGCGAGTACGCAGTATTTT

D gene: .
clone size: few
J gene: TRBJ2-5
V gene: TRBV11-1
CDR3 protein: CASSPRTDYGQETQYF
CDR3 DNA: TGTGCCAGCAGCCCAAGAACCGACTACGGTCAAGAGACCCAGTACTTC

D gene: .
clone size: few
J gene: TRBJ2-1
V gene: TRBV11-2
CDR3 protein: CASSLDMGESYNEQFF
CDR3 DNA: TGTGCCAGCAGCTTAGATATGGGGGAATCCTACAATGAGCAGTTCTTC

D gene: .
clone size: .
J gene: TRBJ2-1
V gene: TRBV28
CDR3 protein: CASSLWAGNYNEQFF
CDR3 DNA: TGTGCCAGCAGTTTATGGGCGGGGAACTACAATGAGCAGTTCTTC

D gene: .
clone size: many
J gene: TRBJ1-1
V gene: TRBV6-6
CDR3 protein: CASSYSTLQGFINTEAFF
CDR3 DNA: TGTGCCAGCAGTTACTCCACCCTACAGGGATTCATTAACACTGAAGCTTTCTTT

D gene: TRBD1
clone size: many
J gene: TRBJ2-1
V gene: TRBV4-3
CDR3 protein: CASSQEPPGRDSEQFF
CDR3 DNA: TGCGCCAGCAGCCAAGAACCCCCAGGTAGGGACAGTGAGCAGTTCTTC

D gene: .
clone size: many
J gene: TRBJ1-1
V gene: TRBV12-3/TRBV12-4
CDR3 protein: CASSLGSQGSSTEAFF
CDR3 DNA: TGTGCCAGCAGTTTAGGCTCGCAGGGGAGTTCCACTGAAGCTTTCTTT

D gene: .
clone size: many
J gene: TRBJ2-6
V gene: TRBV6-2/TRBV6-3
CDR3 protein: CASSPDPPAAGANVLTF
CDR3 DNA: TGTGCCAGCAGCCCGGACCCACCGGCTGCTGGGGCCAACGTCCTGACTTTC

D gene: .
clone size: .
J gene: TRBJ2-3
V gene: TRBV7-8
CDR3 protein: CASSSLLRGPADTQYF
CDR3 DNA: TGTGCCAGCAGCTCCCTCTTACGCGGGCCGGCAGATACGCAGTATTTT

D gene: TRBD1
clone size: .
J gene: TRBJ1-5
V gene: TRBV20-1
CDR3 protein: CSVPGQGMVQPQHF
CDR3 DNA: TGCAGTGTTCCGGGACAGGGGATGGTTCAGCCCCAGCATTTT

D gene: TRBD1
clone size: few
J gene: TRBJ1-4
V gene: TRBV4-3
CDR3 protein: CASSQESRGEEKLFF
CDR3 DNA: TGCGCCAGCAGCCAAGAGTCCAGGGGGGAAGAAAAACTGTTTTTT

D gene: .
clone size: .
J gene: TRBJ2-3
V gene: TRBV28
CDR3 protein: CASSLPLQGSTDTQYF
CDR3 DNA: TGTGCCAGCAGTTTACCCCTACAGGGCAGCACAGATACGCAGTATTTT

D gene: .
clone size: .
J gene: TRBJ1-2
V gene: TRBV18
CDR3 protein: CASSQPGDYGYNF
CDR3 DNA: TGTGCCAGCTCACAGCCAGGGGACTATGGCTACAACTTC

D gene: .
clone size: many
J gene: TRBJ2-3
V gene: TRBV12-3/TRBV12-4
CDR3 protein: CASRIQSGKQYF
CDR3 DNA: TGTGCCAGCAGGATACAGTCTGGGAAGCAGTATTTT

D gene: .
clone size: .
J gene: TRBJ2-1
V gene: TRBV20-1
CDR3 protein: CSAGTPGHTRGEQFF
CDR3 DNA: TGCAGTGCTGGAACACCGGGACACACAAGAGGTGAGCAGTTCTTC